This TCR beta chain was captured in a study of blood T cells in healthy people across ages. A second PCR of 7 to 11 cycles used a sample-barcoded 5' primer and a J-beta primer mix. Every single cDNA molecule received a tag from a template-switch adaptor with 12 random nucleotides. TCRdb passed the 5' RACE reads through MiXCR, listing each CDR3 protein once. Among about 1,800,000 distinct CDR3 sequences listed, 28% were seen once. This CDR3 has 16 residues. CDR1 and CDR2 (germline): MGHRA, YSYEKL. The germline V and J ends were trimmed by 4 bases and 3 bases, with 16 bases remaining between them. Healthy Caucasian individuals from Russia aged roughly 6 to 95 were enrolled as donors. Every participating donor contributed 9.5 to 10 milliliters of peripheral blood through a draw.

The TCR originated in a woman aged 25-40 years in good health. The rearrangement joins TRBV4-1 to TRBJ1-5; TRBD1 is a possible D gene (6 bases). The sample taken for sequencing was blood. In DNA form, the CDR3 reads TGCGCCAGCAGCCCCCGACCCAGGACAGTCAATCAGCCCCAGCATTTT. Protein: CASSPRPRTVNQPQHF.